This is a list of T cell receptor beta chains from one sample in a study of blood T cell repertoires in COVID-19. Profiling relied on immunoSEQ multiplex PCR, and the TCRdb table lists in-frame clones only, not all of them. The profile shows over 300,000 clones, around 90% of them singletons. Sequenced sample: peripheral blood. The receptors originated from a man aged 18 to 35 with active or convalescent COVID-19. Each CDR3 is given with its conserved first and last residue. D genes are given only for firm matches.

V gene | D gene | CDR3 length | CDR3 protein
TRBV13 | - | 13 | CASSSEGGRIYTF
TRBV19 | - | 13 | CASNSGVSTEAFF
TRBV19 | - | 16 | CASSAWRVSVKETQYF
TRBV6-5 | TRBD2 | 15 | CASSSPGGASYEQYF
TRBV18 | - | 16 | CASSPEFNRVYEKLFF
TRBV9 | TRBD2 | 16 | CASSVGSGSRSYEQYF
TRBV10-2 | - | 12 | CASSGVTDTQYF
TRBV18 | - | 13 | CASATGGPQPQHF
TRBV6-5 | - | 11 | CASRRNQPQHF
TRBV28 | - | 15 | CASSNVGALNQPQHF
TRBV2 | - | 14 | CASSDVTGGWSAFF
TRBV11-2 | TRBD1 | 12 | CASSPGQYGYTF